The 16 T cell receptor beta chains reported below all come from one sample, sequenced in a study of cytomegalovirus exposure and HLA in healthy donors. Researchers ran the PCR with 60 Vbeta and 13 Jbeta primers. The method was immunoSEQ multiplex PCR; TCRdb's version includes in-frame clones alone and lacks a portion of them. The repertoire includes about 52,000 clones, around 70% of them detected once, and roughly 9.2% sits in the top ten. Specimen: PBMCs. These receptors all stem from a woman in her 50s in good health and CMV-seronegative.

The chain recombines TRBV5-1 with TRBJ2-5; tentative D call: TRBD2 (5 bases). The V end was cut by 0 bases, the J end by 2 bases, with 11 bases between. CDR3 length equals 15 residues. Germline assignment: CDR1 SGHRS and CDR2 YFSETQ. In nucleotides, the CDR3 is TGCGCCAGCAGCTTGGGGGTTAGCGCACAAGAGACCCAGTACTTC. It translates to CASSLGVSAQETQYF.

This sequence joins TRBV2 and TRBJ2-2; D unclear. There are 14 residues in the CDR3. V shed 3 bases and J shed 0 bases, with 5 bases lying between them. Germline V gene data show CDR1 as SNHLY and CDR2 as FYNNEI. The CDR3 is CASSDPANTGELFF. Here the CDR3 DNA reads TGTGCCAGCAGTGATCCGGCGAACACCGGGGAGCTGTTTTTT.

The chain joins TRBV28 to TRBJ1-1; a weak D match, TRBD1 (5 bases). Germline CDR1 reads MDHEN; CDR2 reads SYDVKM. The V gene lost 8 bases and the J gene lost 3 bases, with 13 bases spanning the gap. CDR3 length: 13 residues. The CDR3 coding sequence is TGTGCCAGCCGGGTGACAGTCCACACTGAAGCTTTCTTT. Amino acids: CASRVTVHTEAFF.

The V and J genes are TRBV2 and TRBJ1-3, with 9 positions matching TRBD1. Trimming removed 6 bases from V and 4 bases from J; junction bases left unmatched: 7. Germline V gene sequence: CDR1 SNHLY, CDR2 FYNNEI. The CDR3 is 15 residues long. CDR3 DNA sequence: TGTGCCAGCAGCTGGGACAGGGCCAACGGAAACACCATATATTTT. Its protein product is CASSWDRANGNTIYF. Filled out from reference TRBV2 and TRBJ1-3, the complete variable domain reads EPEVTQTPSHQVTQMGQEVILRCVPISNHLYFYWYRQILGQKVEFLVSFYNNEISEKSEIFDDQFSVERPDGSNFTLKIRSTKLEDSAMYFCASSWDRANGNTIYFGEGSWLTVV.

V is TRBV7-8 and J is TRBJ2-7, with D uncertain. CDR3 length: 15 amino acids. V shed 1 base and J shed 0 bases, with 10 bases lying between them. CDR1 and CDR2 (germline): SGHVS, FQNEAQ. CDR3 residues: CASSLELFSSYEQYF. The CDR3 DNA sequence: TGTGCCAGCAGCTTAGAACTTTTTAGCTCCTACGAGCAGTACTTC.

In this sample, this clone turned up a few times. The chain links TRBV7-9 to TRBJ1-1; the D is unclear. Trimming took off 6 bases at V and 0 bases at J, with 8 bases between the two ends. From germline, CDR1 is SEHNR and CDR2 FQNEAQ (reference sequence). The CDR3 is 13 amino acids. The CDR3 loop reads CASRMTLNTEAFF. The CDR3 bases are TGTGCCAGCAGGATGACATTGAACACTGAAGCTTTCTTT.

The chain joins TRBV10-3 to TRBJ2-2; 12 nucleotides line up with TRBD2. The CDR3 consists of 17 residues. Germline lookup yields CDR1 ENHRY and CDR2 SYGVKD. The V gene end was trimmed by 8 bases and the J gene end by 4 bases; junction bases not matched to a gene: 11. DNA for the CDR3: TGTGCCATCCAGGCTAGCGGGGGGGTAGTCGGCACCGGGGAGCTGTTTTTT. Translation: CAIQASGGVVGTGELFF.

This chain links TRBV7-8 with TRBJ1-1; no firm D call. Germline V CDR1 and CDR2: SGHVS, FQNEAQ. V lost 5 bases to trimming and J lost 11 bases, with 21 bases between them. This CDR3 contains 14 residues. Here the CDR3 reads CASSTGPWAESAFF. The CDR3 nucleotides are TGTGCCAGCAGCACCGGCCCCTGGGCTGAATCGGCTTTCTTT.

The chain uses TRBV7-2 and TRBJ1-6; possibly TRBD1 for D (6 bases). This CDR3 comprises 14 residues. The V end was cut by 3 bases, the J end by 8 bases, with 11 bases between. CDR1 SGHTA and CDR2 FQGNSA come from the germline V gene. CDR3 residues: CASSFQNRDSPLHF. In DNA, the CDR3 is TGTGCCAGCAGCTTTCAGAACAGGGATTCACCCCTCCACTTT.

The J gene is TRBJ1-6, the V gene TRBV6-5; D gene ambiguous. The V and J ends lost 5 bases and 7 bases respectively, with 15 bases between them. Germline-derived CDR1 and CDR2 are MNHEY and SVGAGI. CDR3 size: 15 residues. The CDR3 DNA follows: TGTGCCAGCAGTCAGGCTTTCACGGGGAATTCACCCCTCCACTTT. Its protein product is CASSQAFTGNSPLHF.

The chain combines TRBV5-1 with TRBJ2-1; 8 positions match TRBD2. Germline CDR1 and CDR2: SGHRS and YFSETQ. The CDR3 runs 15 residues. J gave up 7 bases and V 0 bases, and 6 bases lay outside the gene matches. CDR3 sequence: CASSLAGTSSNEQFF. The CDR3 DNA follows: TGCGCCAGCAGCTTGGCCGGGACTAGTAGTAATGAGCAGTTCTTC.

This clone was observed once. The gene calls are TRBV10-3 and TRBJ2-5; no firm D call. The CDR3 runs 13 residues. Germline V gene lookup returns CDR1 ENHRY and CDR2 SYGVKD. Trimming left V 4 bases short and J 0 bases short, with 6 bases between. CDR3 DNA: TGTGCCATCAGTGTGGCAAACCAAGAGACCCAGTACTTC. It is translated as CAISVANQETQYF.

By share, this clone counts as medium-sized. The rearrangement joins TRBV13 to TRBJ1-6; D is unclear. The V end lost 3 bases, the J end lost 9 bases, and 9 bases lay between the germline ends. Germline V gene data show CDR1 as PRHDT and CDR2 as FYEKMQ (reference sequence). The length of the CDR3 is 13 residues. CDR3 in amino acids: CASSFRGSSPLHF. CDR3 bases: TGTGCCAGCAGCTTCCGAGGGAGTTCACCCCTCCACTTT.

This sequence joins TRBV18 and TRBJ1-2, with 8 bases that match TRBD1. The J segment lost 3 bases and the V segment lost 6 bases, leaving 3 bases of the junction unmatched. The CDR3 sequence is 13 residues long. Per germline, CDR1 KGHSH and CDR2 LQKENI. The CDR3 region is CASSQGQDYGYTF. DNA for the CDR3: TGTGCCAGCTCCCAGGGACAGGACTATGGCTACACCTTC.

The chain couples TRBV6-5 to TRBJ2-2, with a tentative D call TRBD2 (5 bases). The CDR3 sequence is 15 residues long. CDR1 is MNHEY and CDR2 is SVGAGI in the germline V gene. Trimming pared 7 bases from V and 0 bases from J, leaving 12 bases between. CDR3 residues: CASTPSLANTGELFF. The DNA for the CDR3 is TGTGCCAGCACCCCTAGCTTGGCGAACACCGGGGAGCTGTTTTTT.

A note on this clone: It is likely a read error: a sequence one base away is far more abundant. The V gene is TRBV6-6, the J gene TRBJ2-3; unclear D gene. This CDR3 contains 14 residues. CDR1 is MNHNY and CDR2 is SVGAGI in the germline V gene (reference sequence). CDR3 in amino acids: CASSDTPSTDTPYF. DNA for the CDR3: TGTGCCAGCAGTGATACACCAAGCACAGATACGCCGTATTTT.